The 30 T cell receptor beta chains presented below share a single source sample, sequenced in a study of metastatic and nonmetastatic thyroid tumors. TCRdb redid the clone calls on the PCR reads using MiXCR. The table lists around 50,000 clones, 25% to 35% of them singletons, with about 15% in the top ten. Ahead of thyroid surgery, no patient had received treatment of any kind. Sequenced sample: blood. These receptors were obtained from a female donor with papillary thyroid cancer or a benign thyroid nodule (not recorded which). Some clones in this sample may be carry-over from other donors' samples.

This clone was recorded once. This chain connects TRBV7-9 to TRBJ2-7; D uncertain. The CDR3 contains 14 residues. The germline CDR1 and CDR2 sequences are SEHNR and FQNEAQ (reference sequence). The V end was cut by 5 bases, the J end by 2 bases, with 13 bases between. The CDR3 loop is CASSPPVAAYEQYF. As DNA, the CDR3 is TGTGCCAGCAGCCCCCCGGTGGCGGCCTACGAGCAGTACTTC.

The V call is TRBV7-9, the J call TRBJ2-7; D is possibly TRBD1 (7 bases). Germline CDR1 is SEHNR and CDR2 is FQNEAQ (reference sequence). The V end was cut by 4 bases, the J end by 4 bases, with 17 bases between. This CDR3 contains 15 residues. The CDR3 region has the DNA TGTGCCAGCAGCTACCGCGAACAGGGGACTTACGAGCAGTACTTC. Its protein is CASSYREQGTYEQYF. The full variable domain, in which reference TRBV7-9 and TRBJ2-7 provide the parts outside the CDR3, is DTGVSQNPRHKITKRGQNVTFRCDPISEHNRLYWYRQTLGQGPEFLTYFQNEAQLEKSRLLSDRFSAERPKGSFSTLEIQRTEQGDSAMYLCASSYREQGTYEQYFGPGTRLTVT.

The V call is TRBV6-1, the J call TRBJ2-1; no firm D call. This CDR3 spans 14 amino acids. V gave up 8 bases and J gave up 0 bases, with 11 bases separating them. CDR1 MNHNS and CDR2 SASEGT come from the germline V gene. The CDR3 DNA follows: TGTGCCAGCGTCACGGCGAGCTCCTACAATGAGCAGTTCTTC. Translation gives CASVTASSYNEQFF.

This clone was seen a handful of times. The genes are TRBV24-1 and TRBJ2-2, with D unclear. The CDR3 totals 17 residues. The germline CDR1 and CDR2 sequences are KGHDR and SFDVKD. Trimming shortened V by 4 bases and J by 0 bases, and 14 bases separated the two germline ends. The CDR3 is CATSETPGRANTGELFF. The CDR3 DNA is TGTGCCACCAGTGAAACCCCTGGCAGAGCGAACACCGGGGAGCTGTTTTTT.

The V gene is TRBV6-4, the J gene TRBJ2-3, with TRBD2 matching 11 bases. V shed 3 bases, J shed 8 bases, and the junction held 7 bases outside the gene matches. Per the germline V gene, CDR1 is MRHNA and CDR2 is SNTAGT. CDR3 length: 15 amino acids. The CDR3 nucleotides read TGTGCCAGCAGTGAACTAGCGGGGGATCGGGGTACGCAGTATTTT. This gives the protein CASSELAGDRGTQYF.

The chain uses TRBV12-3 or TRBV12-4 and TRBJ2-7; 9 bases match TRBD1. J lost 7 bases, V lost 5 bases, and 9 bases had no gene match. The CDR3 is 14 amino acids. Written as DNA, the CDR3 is TGTGCCAGCAGTCCCGGGACAGGGTTGAGGGAGCAGTACTTC. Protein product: CASSPGTGLREQYF.

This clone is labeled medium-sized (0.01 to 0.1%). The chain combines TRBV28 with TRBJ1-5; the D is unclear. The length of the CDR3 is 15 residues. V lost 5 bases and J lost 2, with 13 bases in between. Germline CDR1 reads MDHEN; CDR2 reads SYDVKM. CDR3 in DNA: TGTGCCAGCAGTCCACGTTTTGGGGGCAATCAGCCCCAGCATTTT. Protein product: CASSPRFGGNQPQHF.

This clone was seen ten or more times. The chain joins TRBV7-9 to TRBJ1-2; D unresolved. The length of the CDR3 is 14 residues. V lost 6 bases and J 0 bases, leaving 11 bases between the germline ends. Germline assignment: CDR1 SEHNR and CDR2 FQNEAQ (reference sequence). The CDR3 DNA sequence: TGTGCCAGCAGATCCCCGAACACTAACTATGGCTACACCTTC. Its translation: CASRSPNTNYGYTF.

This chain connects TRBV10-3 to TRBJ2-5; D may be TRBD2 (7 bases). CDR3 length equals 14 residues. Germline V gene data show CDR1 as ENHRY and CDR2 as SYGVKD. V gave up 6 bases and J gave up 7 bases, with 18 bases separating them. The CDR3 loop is CAIRDSGRGGTQYF. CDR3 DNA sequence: TGTGCCATCAGGGATAGCGGAAGGGGGGGGACCCAGTACTTC.

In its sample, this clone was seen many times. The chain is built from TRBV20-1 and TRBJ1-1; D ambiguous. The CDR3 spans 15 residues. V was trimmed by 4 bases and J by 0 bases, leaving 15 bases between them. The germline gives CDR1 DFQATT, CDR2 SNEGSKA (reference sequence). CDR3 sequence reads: CSATDPLTVNTEAFF. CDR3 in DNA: TGCAGTGCTACCGACCCGCTGACGGTGAACACTGAAGCTTTCTTT.

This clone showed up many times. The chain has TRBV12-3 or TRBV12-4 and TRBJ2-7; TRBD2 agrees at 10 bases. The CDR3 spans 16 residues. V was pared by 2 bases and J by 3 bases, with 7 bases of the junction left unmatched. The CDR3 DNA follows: TGTGCCAGCAGTTTATCTGGGCTAGCGGGAGACTACGAGCAGTACTTC. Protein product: CASSLSGLAGDYEQYF.

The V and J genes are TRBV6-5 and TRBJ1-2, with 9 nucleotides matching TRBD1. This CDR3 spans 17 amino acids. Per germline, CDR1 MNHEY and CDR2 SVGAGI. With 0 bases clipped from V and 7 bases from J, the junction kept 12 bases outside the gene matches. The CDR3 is CASSYSFTGGSGGGYTF. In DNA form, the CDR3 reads TGTGCCAGCAGTTACTCGTTCACAGGGGGCTCTGGGGGTGGCTACACCTTC.

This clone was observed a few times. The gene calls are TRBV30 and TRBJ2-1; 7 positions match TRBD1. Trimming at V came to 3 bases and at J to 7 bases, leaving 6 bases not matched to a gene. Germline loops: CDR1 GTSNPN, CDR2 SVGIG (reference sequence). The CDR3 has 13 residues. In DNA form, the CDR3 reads TGTGCCTGGAGACGGGACAGCAAGAATGAGCAGTTCTTC. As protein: CAWRRDSKNEQFF.

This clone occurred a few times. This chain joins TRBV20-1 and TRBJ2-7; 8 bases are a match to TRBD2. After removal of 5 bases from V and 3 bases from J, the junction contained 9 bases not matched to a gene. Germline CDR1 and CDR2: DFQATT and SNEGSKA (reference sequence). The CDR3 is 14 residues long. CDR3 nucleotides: TGCAGTGCTGATGGCGGGGGGAACTACTACGAGCAGTACTTC. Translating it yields CSADGGGNYYEQYF.

The DNA for the CDR3 is TGCGCCAGCAGCTTGGGGGGGACCGGGACGGGCTATGGCTACACCTTC. Translated: CASSLGGTGTGYGYTF. The chain has TRBV5-1 and TRBJ1-2, with D perhaps matching TRBD1 (5 bases). Germline assignment: CDR1 SGHRS and CDR2 YFSETQ. Trimming pared 0 bases from V and 4 bases from J, leaving 16 bases between. The CDR3 spans 16 residues.

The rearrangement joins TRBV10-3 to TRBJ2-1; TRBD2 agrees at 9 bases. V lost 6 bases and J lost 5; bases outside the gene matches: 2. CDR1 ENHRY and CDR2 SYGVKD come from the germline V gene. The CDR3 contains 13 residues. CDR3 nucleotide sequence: TGTGCCATCAGGGGACTAGCAGACAATGAGCAGTTCTTC. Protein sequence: CAIRGLADNEQFF.

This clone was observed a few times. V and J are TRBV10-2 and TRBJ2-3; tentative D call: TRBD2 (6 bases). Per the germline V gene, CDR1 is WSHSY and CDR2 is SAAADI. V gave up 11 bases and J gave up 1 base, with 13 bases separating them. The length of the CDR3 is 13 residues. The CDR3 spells CAFGGFGTDTQYF. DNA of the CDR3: TGCGCCTTCGGGGGTTTTGGCACAGATACGCAGTATTTT.

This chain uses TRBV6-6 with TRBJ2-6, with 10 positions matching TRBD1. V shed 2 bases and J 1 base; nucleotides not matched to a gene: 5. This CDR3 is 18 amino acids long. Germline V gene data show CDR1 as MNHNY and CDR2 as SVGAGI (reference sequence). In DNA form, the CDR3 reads TGTGCCAGCAGTTACCAGGGACAGGGGAGATCTGGGGCCAACGTCCTGACTTTC. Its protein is CASSYQGQGRSGANVLTF.

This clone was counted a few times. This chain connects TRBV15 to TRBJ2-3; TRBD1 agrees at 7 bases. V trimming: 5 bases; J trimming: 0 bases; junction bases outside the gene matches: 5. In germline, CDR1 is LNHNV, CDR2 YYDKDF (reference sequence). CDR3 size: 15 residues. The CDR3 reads CATSPDRRSTDTQYF. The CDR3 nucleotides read TGTGCCACCAGCCCGGACAGGAGAAGCACAGATACGCAGTATTTT. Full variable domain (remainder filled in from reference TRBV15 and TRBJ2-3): DAMVIQNPRYQVTQFGKPVTLSCSQTLNHNVMYWYQQKSSQAPKLLFHYYDKDFNNEADTPDNFQSRRPNTSFCFLDIRSPGLGDTAMYLCATSPDRRSTDTQYFGPGTRLTVL.

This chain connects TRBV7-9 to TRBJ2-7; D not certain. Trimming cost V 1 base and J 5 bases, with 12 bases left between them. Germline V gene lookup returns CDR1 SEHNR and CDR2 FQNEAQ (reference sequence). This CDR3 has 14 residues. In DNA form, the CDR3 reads TGTGCCAGCAGCTTAGGTGGTTTTCCAGACGAGCAGTACTTC. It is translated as CASSLGGFPDEQYF.

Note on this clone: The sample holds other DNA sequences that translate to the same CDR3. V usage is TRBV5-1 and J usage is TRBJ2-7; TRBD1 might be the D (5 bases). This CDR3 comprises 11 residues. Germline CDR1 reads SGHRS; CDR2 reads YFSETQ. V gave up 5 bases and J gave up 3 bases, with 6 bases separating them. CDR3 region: CASRQGYEQYF. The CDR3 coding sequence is TGCGCCAGCAGGCAGGGCTACGAGCAGTACTTC. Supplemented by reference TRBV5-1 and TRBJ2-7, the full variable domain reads KAGVTQTPRYLIKTRGQQVTLSCSPISGHRSVSWYQQTPGQGLQFLFEYFSETQRNKGNFPGRFSGRQFSNSRSEMNVSTLELGDSALYLCASRQGYEQYFGPGTRLTVT.

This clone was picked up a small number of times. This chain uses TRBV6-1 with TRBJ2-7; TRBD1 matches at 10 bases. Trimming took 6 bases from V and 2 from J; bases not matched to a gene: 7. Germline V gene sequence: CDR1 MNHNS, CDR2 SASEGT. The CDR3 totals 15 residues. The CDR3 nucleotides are TGTGCCAGCAGCCTCGAGGGACAGGGGACCTACGAGCAGTACTTC. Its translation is CASSLEGQGTYEQYF.

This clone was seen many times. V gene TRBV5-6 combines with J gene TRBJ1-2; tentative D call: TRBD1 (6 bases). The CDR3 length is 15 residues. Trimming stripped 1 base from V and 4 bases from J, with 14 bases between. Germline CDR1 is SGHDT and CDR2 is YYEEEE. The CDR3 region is CASSLSPGDTYGYTF. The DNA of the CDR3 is TGTGCCAGCAGCTTGTCGCCAGGGGATACCTATGGCTACACCTTC.

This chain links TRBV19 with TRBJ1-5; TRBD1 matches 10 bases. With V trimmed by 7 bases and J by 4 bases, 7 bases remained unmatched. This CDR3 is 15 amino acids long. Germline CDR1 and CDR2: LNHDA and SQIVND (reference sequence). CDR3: CASTPTGGANQPQHF. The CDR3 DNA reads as TGTGCCAGTACCCCGACAGGGGGCGCGAATCAGCCCCAGCATTTT.

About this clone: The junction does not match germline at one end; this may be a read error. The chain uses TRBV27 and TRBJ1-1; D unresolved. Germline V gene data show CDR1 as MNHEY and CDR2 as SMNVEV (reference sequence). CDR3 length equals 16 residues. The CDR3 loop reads CVSSPADLGWDTEAFF. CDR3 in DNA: TGTGTCAGCAGCCCCGCGGATCTGGGATGGGACACTGAAGCTTTCTTT.

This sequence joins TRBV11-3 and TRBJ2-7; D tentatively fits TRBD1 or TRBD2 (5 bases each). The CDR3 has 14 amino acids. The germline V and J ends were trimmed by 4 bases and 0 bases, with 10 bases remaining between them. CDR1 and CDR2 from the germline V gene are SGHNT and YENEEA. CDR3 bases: TGTGCCAGCAGCTCCCGGGACGTCTCCTACGAGCAGTACTTC. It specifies CASSSRDVSYEQYF.

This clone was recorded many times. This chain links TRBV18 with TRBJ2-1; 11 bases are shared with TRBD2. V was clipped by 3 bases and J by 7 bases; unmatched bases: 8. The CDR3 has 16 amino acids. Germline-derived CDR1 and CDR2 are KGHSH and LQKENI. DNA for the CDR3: TGTGCCAGCTCACCTTATAGCGGGAGGGCACAGAATGAGCAGTTCTTC. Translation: CASSPYSGRAQNEQFF.

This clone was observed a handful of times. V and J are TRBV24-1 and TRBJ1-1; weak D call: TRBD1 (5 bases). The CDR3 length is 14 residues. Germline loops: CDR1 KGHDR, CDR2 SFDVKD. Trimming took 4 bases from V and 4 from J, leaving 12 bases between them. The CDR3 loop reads CATSEGPRGTEAFF. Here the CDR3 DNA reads TGTGCCACCAGTGAGGGGCCTCGAGGCACTGAAGCTTTCTTT.

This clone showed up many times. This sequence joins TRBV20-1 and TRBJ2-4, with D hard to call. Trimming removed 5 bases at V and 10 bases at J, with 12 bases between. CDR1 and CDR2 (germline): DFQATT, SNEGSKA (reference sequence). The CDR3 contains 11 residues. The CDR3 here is CSASSLLIQYF. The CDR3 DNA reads TGCAGTGCTTCCTCCCTTTTGATTCAGTACTTC.

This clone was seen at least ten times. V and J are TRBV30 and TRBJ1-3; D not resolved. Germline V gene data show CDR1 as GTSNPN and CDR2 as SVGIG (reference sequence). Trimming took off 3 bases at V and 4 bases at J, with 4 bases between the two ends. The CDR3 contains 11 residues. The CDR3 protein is CAWRGGNTIYF. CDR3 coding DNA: TGTGCCTGGAGGGGCGGAAACACCATATATTTT.